This is a list of T cell receptor beta chains from one sample in a study of blood T cells in healthy people across ages. In TCRdb, the 5' RACE reads were re-called with MiXCR into one record per CDR3 protein. Of 550,000 to 700,000 distinct CDR3 sequences listed, approximately 25% were seen once; the top ten hold approximately 17%. Sequencing was performed on blood. Receptor source: a woman in her 70s in good health. CDR3s include the opening cysteine and the closing phenylalanine or tryptophan. The D gene is left open where the match is weak. Size is omitted from some rows. Given values are once, few, many or a class for expanded clones.

>TRBJ2-6|TRBD1|few|TRBV7-2
CASSKVRTGVSGANVLTF
TGTGCCAGCAGCAAAGTAAGGACAGGGGTGTCCGGGGCCAACGTCCTGACTTTC
>TRBJ2-3|.|.|TRBV12-3/TRBV12-4
CASSPDYSDTQYF
TGTGCCAGCAGTCCGGACTATTCAGATACGCAGTATTTT
>TRBJ2-1|.|.|TRBV20-1
CSARSIGQYNEQFF
TGCAGTGCACGCTCAATCGGACAGTACAATGAGCAGTTCTTC
>TRBJ2-7|TRBD1|once|TRBV6-5
CASSVTGGVREQYF
TGTGCCAGCAGTGTGACAGGGGGAGTCCGCGAGCAGTACTTC
>TRBJ1-2|.|few|TRBV7-2
CASSLTSPNYGYTF
TGTGCCAGCAGCTTAACTTCCCCTAACTATGGCTACACCTTC
>TRBJ2-7|.|.|TRBV4-1
CASSQDLDSYEQYF
TGCGCCAGCAGCCAAGATTTAGACTCCTACGAGCAGTACTTC
>TRBJ2-7|TRBD2|few|TRBV5-1
CASSFGLAGETYEQYF
TGCGCCAGCAGCTTTGGCCTAGCGGGGGAAACCTACGAGCAGTACTTC
>TRBJ2-5|.|.|TRBV5-1
CASSLNRGGSETQYF
TGCGCCAGCAGCTTAAACAGGGGGGGCTCGGAGACCCAGTACTTC
>TRBJ2-1|TRBD2|.|TRBV2
CASKDQRGGPTGEQFF
TGTGCCAGTAAGGATCAGCGGGGGGGGCCCACGGGTGAGCAGTTCTTC
>TRBJ2-2|.|.|TRBV20-1
CSARVGATGELFF
TGCAGTGCTAGAGTAGGGGCGACCGGGGAGCTGTTTTTT
>TRBJ2-7|.|.|TRBV7-2
CASSQDRYEQYF
TGTGCCAGCAGCCAGGACAGATACGAGCAGTACTTC
>TRBJ1-1|.|once|TRBV9
CASSVETNTEAFF
TGTGCCAGCAGCGTAGAGACAAACACTGAAGCTTTCTTT
>TRBJ2-4|.|.|TRBV2
CASSWTETIQYF
TGTGCCAGCAGCTGGACTGAAACCATTCAGTACTTC
>TRBJ1-2|TRBD1|.|TRBV10-3
CATGLQGKATF
TGTGCCACGGGTTTACAGGGGAAAGCCACCTTC
>TRBJ1-4|.|few|TRBV12-3/TRBV12-4
CAGSLGPGGKLFF
TGTGCCGGCAGTTTAGGTCCGGGAGGAAAACTGTTTTTT
>TRBJ1-6|.|once|TRBV6-2/TRBV6-3
CASRGDRFGSPLHF
TGTGCCAGCAGAGGGGACCGCTTTGGATCACCCCTCCACTTT
>TRBJ2-5|.|few|TRBV27
CASGLTEQYF
TGTGCCAGCGGGCTAACGGAGCAGTACTTC